This T cell receptor (beta chain) stems from a study of T cell responses to AZD1222 COVID-19 vaccine. Comments on this clone: No antigen is known for it.

Data came from immunoSEQ multiplex PCR; TCRdb stores just in-frame clones and leaves some out. Found here are around 120,000 clones, 88% of them singletons; the top ten hold 18%. Study-level findings and limits: Close to half of all spike-specific TCRs reportedly target regions of the variants that are unmutated. Repertoires were obtained only post-peak T cell response.

Deletions cut 6 bases from V and 4 bases from J, with 19 bases between. The germline gives CDR1 SGHRS, CDR2 YFSETQ. The CDR3 sequence is 16 residues long. This chain uses TRBV5-1 with TRBJ1-4; D not resolved. The sequenced sample was peripheral blood, obtained on day 0 of MenACWY control vaccination. The TCR was taken from an adult in good health. The CDR3 is CASTSGAGVLNEKLFF. In DNA form, the CDR3 reads TGCGCCAGCACTTCGGGAGCCGGAGTACTTAATGAAAAACTGTTTTTT.